A single sample gave rise to the 14 T cell receptor beta chains below, sequenced in a study of blood T cell repertoires in COVID-19. TCRdb keeps only in-frame clones here, not all; method: immunoSEQ multiplex PCR. This sample yields 50,000 to 65,000 clones, of which about nine tenths are seen a single time; approximately 6% belongs to the top ten. The sequencing sample was made of peripheral blood. Source of these receptors: a human donor in a cohort sampled during active COVID-19.

The chain combines TRBV7-8 with TRBJ2-7; 10 positions match TRBD2. This CDR3 is built from 17 residues. The V and J ends lost 3 bases and 1 base, in that order; junction bases with no gene match: 9. Germline CDR1 SGHVS, CDR2 FQNEAQ. For the CDR3, the DNA is TGTGCCAGCAGCTTCGCCTCAGCGGGGGGGGCTTCCTACGAGCAGTACTTC. Amino acids: CASSFASAGGASYEQYF.

The CDR3 DNA sequence: TGTGCCAGCAGTTCGTCGGGTCCAGGAAACACCATATATTTT. Translation gives CASSSSGPGNTIYF. The V call is TRBV6-5, the J call TRBJ1-3, with no clear D. CDR1 is MNHEY and CDR2 is SVGAGI in the germline V gene. The CDR3 sequence is 14 residues long. V lost 4 bases to trimming and J lost 4 bases, with 11 bases between them.

The gene calls are TRBV4-1 and TRBJ1-2; D gene uncertain. CDR1 is MGHRA and CDR2 is YSYEKL in the germline V gene. The CDR3 sequence is 15 residues long. Trimming left V 2 bases short and J 1 base short, with 11 bases between. CDR3 coding DNA: TGCGCCAGCAGCCAATTGCTTGGAGGTAACTATGGCTACACCTTC. Its translation is CASSQLLGGNYGYTF.

The table lists this clone with a count of one. The chain couples TRBV5-4 to TRBJ2-2; 8 bases match TRBD2. The CDR3 extends over 17 amino acids. Germline assignment: CDR1 SGHNT and CDR2 YYREEE (reference sequence). J gave up 5 bases and V 0 bases, and 9 bases lay outside the gene matches. The CDR3 loop is CASSLAIAGFGTGELFF. CDR3 coding DNA: TGTGCCAGCAGCTTGGCGATAGCGGGATTTGGGACCGGGGAGCTGTTTTTT.

This chain uses TRBV7-3 with TRBJ2-7; the D gene is possibly TRBD2 (6 bases). CDR1 is SGHTA, CDR2 FQGTGA, per germline. The CDR3 spans 18 residues. V was clipped by 5 bases and J by 0 bases, with 23 bases between them. CDR3 protein: CASSLNLSREFHSYEQYF. CDR3 bases: TGTGCCAGCAGCCTTAACCTATCCCGGGAGTTCCACTCCTACGAGCAGTACTTC.

The rearrangement uses TRBV27 and TRBJ2-1; 16 bases fit TRBD2. J gave up 7 bases and V 6 bases, and 6 bases lay outside the gene matches. The V gene's germline CDR1 is MNHEY and CDR2 SMNVEV (reference sequence). The CDR3 is 16 amino acids. CDR3 sequence (DNA): TGTGCCAGCAGCCTGGGACTAGCGGGAGGGCCGAATGAGCAGTTCTTC. Its translation is CASSLGLAGGPNEQFF.

CDR3 in DNA: TGCGCCAGCAGCCCTGACAGGTATTCGGATACGCAGTATTTT. Translated, it gives CASSPDRYSDTQYF. V and J are TRBV4-1 and TRBJ2-3, with TRBD1 as a possible D gene (6 bases). The V end was cut by 4 bases, the J end by 6 bases, with 14 bases between. CDR3 length: 14 residues. Germline loops: CDR1 MGHRA, CDR2 YSYEKL.

In its sample, this clone was seen once. The chain employs TRBV6-2 or TRBV6-3 and TRBJ2-7; 8 nucleotides match TRBD2. Germline CDR1 MNHEY, CDR2 SVGEGT. CDR3 length: 16 amino acids. V trimming: 4 bases; J trimming: 0 bases; junction bases outside the gene matches: 8. The CDR3 loop reads CASSSNRLASSYEQYF. CDR3 DNA: TGTGCCAGCAGTTCCAACCGACTAGCGAGCTCCTACGAGCAGTACTTC.

As DNA, the CDR3 is TGTGCCAGCAGCCAAGTGGGGGGTTCCTCAAGGAGTTACAATGAGCAGTTCTTC. Translating gives CASSQVGGSSRSYNEQFF. The chain carries TRBV3-1 (or the pseudogene TRBV3-2) and TRBJ2-1, with D possibly TRBD2 on 6 matching bases. There are 18 residues in the CDR3. The germline gives CDR1 LGHDT, CDR2 YNNKEL (reference sequence). V lost 1 base and J 4 bases, leaving 20 bases between the germline ends.

The CDR3 loop is CASSLNTLSEAFF. CDR3 DNA: TGTGCCAGCAGCTTAAATACTCTCTCTGAAGCTTTCTTT. The rearrangement joins TRBV7-2 to TRBJ1-1; D is unclear. CDR1 SGHTA and CDR2 FQGNSA come from the germline V gene. The CDR3 is 13 residues long. V lost 2 bases to trimming and J lost 6 bases, with 10 bases between them.

This clone has only one observation. V gene TRBV7-3 combines with J gene TRBJ2-1, with TRBD2 matching over 16 bases. This CDR3 comprises 14 residues. V lost 5 bases, J lost 12 bases, and 4 bases stayed unmatched. Germline assignment: CDR1 SGHTA and CDR2 FQGTGA. The CDR3 coding sequence is TGTGCCAGCAGCCTGGGACTAGCGGGGGGGCTGCAGTTCTTC. Encoded protein: CASSLGLAGGLQFF. Filled out from reference TRBV7-3 and TRBJ2-1, the complete variable domain reads GAGVSQTPSNKVTEKGKYVELRCDPISGHTALYWYRQSLGQGPEFLIYFQGTGAADDSGLPNDRFFAVRPEGSVSTLKIQRTERGDSAVYLCASSLGLAGGLQFFGPGTRLTVL.

The chain employs TRBV28 and TRBJ1-6, with 7 positions matching TRBD1. Germline CDR1 is MDHEN and CDR2 is SYDVKM. The CDR3 covers 14 residues. V was clipped by 7 bases and J by 14 bases; unmatched bases: 14. The CDR3 DNA reads as TGTGCCAGCATTTCAGGGGACAGAAGTCAGGCCCTCCACTTT. The encoded protein is CASISGDRSQALHF. The variable domain in full, with the rest retrieved from reference TRBV28 and TRBJ1-6, is DVKVTQSSRYLVKRTGEKVFLECVQDMDHENMFWYRQDPGLGLRLIYFSYDVKMKEKGDIPEGYSVSREKKERFSLILESASTNQTSMYLCASISGDRSQALHFGNGTRLTVT.

Regarding this clone: The sample carries other DNA sequences with the same CDR3. The chain uses TRBV20-1 and TRBJ2-7, with a weak D call TRBD1 (6 bases). This CDR3 has 11 residues. Germline loops: CDR1 DFQATT, CDR2 SNEGSKA (reference sequence). The V and J ends lost 8 bases and 5 bases respectively, with 13 bases between them. CDR3 region: CSPKQGNEQYF. CDR3 sequence (DNA): TGCAGTCCGAAACAGGGTAACGAGCAGTACTTC.

This clone was found a few times. The chain recombines TRBV3-1 (or the pseudogene TRBV3-2) with TRBJ1-1; no clear D gene. V lost 4 bases and J lost 2, with 11 bases in between. CDR1 and CDR2 from the germline V gene are LGHDT and YNNKEL (reference sequence). The length of the CDR3 is 14 residues. The CDR3: CASSPLGFNTEAFF. The CDR3 region has the DNA TGTGCCAGCAGCCCCCTAGGTTTCAACACTGAAGCTTTCTTT.